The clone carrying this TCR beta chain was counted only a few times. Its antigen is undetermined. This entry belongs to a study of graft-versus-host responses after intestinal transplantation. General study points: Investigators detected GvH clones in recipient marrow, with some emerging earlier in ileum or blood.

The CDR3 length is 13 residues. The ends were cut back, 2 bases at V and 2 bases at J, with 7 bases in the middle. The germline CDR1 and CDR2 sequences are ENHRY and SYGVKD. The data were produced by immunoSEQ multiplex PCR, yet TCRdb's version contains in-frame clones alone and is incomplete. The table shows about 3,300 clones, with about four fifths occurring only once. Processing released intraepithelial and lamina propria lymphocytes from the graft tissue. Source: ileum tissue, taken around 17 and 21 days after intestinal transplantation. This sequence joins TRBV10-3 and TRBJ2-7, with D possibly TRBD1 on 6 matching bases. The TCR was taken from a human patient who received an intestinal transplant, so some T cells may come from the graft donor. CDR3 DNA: TGTGCCATCAGTGAGACAGGGCCCTACGAGCAGTACTTC. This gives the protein CAISETGPYEQYF.